The 11 T cell receptor beta chains listed next were all sequenced from one sample in a study of blood T cell repertoires in COVID-19. TCRdb keeps only in-frame clones here, not all; method: immunoSEQ multiplex PCR. The sample lists 390,000 or so clones, around 83% occurring once. Sequenced material: PBMCs or T cells enriched from blood (not recorded which). The receptors derive from a woman in her fifties or sixties who had recovered from COVID-19.

The V call is TRBV15, the J call TRBJ2-5; 11 nucleotides align to TRBD1. Per the germline V gene, CDR1 is LNHNV and CDR2 is YYDKDF (reference sequence). The CDR3 totals 15 residues. V trimming: 5 bases; J trimming: 5 bases; junction bases outside the gene matches: 7. The CDR3 sequence: CATSLRDRGSETQYF. The CDR3 DNA reads TGTGCCACCAGCCTACGGGACAGGGGGAGTGAGACCCAGTACTTC. Full variable domain (missing parts from reference TRBV15 and TRBJ2-5): DAMVIQNPRYQVTQFGKPVTLSCSQTLNHNVMYWYQQKSSQAPKLLFHYYDKDFNNEADTPDNFQSRRPNTSFCFLDIRSPGLGDTAMYLCATSLRDRGSETQYFGPGTRLLVL.

The J gene is TRBJ1-3, the V gene TRBV7-9, with 7 bases that match TRBD1. The CDR3 has 19 residues. Germline V gene sequence: CDR1 SEHNR, CDR2 FQNEAQ (reference sequence). V dropped 4 bases and J dropped 0; count of bases not matched to a gene: 15. DNA for the CDR3: TGTGCCAGCAGCTCCCCGGGACAGCCTTCACCGTACTCTGGAAACACCATATATTTT. Its translation is CASSSPGQPSPYSGNTIYF.

This clone occurred once. The V gene is TRBV3-1 (or the pseudogene TRBV3-2), the J gene TRBJ1-1, with a weak D call TRBD1 (6 bases). CDR3 size: 13 residues. From germline, CDR1 is LGHDT and CDR2 YNNKEL (reference sequence). V was pared by 4 bases and J by 5 bases, with 11 bases between. The CDR3 protein is CASSPGVVTEAFF. The CDR3 bases are TGTGCCAGCAGCCCAGGGGTCGTGACTGAAGCTTTCTTT.

The chain recombines TRBV6-5 with TRBJ1-5; 9 nucleotides align to TRBD1. The CDR3 extends over 15 amino acids. Germline CDR1 is MNHEY and CDR2 is SVGAGI. V shed 6 bases, J shed 7 bases, and the junction held 10 bases outside the gene matches. This chain's CDR3 is CASSRQGTGIQPQHF. CDR3 DNA: TGTGCCAGCAGCCGACAGGGGACAGGGATACAGCCCCAGCATTTT.

The chain links TRBV19 to TRBJ2-7; 8 positions match TRBD1. CDR1 is LNHDA and CDR2 is SQIVND in the germline V gene (reference sequence). With V trimmed by 6 bases and J by 5 bases, 6 bases remained unmatched. The CDR3 totals 13 residues. In DNA, the CDR3 is TGTGCCAGTAGCCCAGGGGGCTTAAACGAGCAGTACTTC. It yields the protein CASSPGGLNEQYF. Full variable domain (rest looked up from reference TRBV19 and TRBJ2-7): DGGITQSPKYLFRKEGQNVTLSCEQNLNHDAMYWYRQDPGQGLRLIYYSQIVNDFQKGDIAEGYSVSREKKESFPLTVTSAQKNPTAFYLCASSPGGLNEQYFGPGTRLTVT.

The rearrangement uses TRBV7-9 and TRBJ2-1; D might be TRBD2 (5 bases). Germline CDR1 SEHNR, CDR2 FQNEAQ (reference sequence). The CDR3 is 15 residues long. The V and J ends lost 5 bases and 4 bases respectively, with 15 bases between them. The CDR3 bases are TGTGCCAGCAGCCCCCGGGGTGGCAGGTACAATGAGCAGTTCTTC. This encodes CASSPRGGRYNEQFF. The complete variable domain, with remaining parts taken from reference TRBV7-9 and TRBJ2-1, reads DTGVSQNPRHKITKRGQNVTFRCDPISEHNRLYWYRQTLGQGPEFLTYFQNEAQLEKSRLLSDRFSAERPKGSFSTLEIQRTEQGDSAMYLCASSPRGGRYNEQFFGPGTRLTVL.

The chain has TRBV29-1 and TRBJ1-1; tentatively, D is TRBD1 (6 bases). V was pared by 4 bases and J by 1 base, with 10 bases between. The length of the CDR3 is 13 residues. Germline CDR1 SQVTM, CDR2 ANQGSEA. Written as DNA, the CDR3 is TGCAGCGTTGTGAAAGGGGGGAACACTGAAGCTTTCTTT. Protein: CSVVKGGNTEAFF.

In its sample, this clone was seen a few times. The chain has TRBV29-1 and TRBJ1-2; no reliable D call. Looked up from germline, CDR1 is SQVTM and CDR2 is ANQGSEA. The length of the CDR3 is 12 residues. The germline V and J ends were trimmed by 7 bases and 8 bases, with 17 bases remaining between them. DNA for the CDR3: TGCAGCGCGATCCCAGGCCACGGCGGCTACACCTTC. Protein sequence: CSAIPGHGGYTF.

This sequence joins TRBV5-5 and TRBJ2-7, with D uncertain. From germline, CDR1 is SGHKS and CDR2 YYEKEE (reference sequence). Trimming took 0 bases from V and 4 from J, leaving 11 bases between them. This CDR3 is 14 amino acids long. The CDR3 sequence is CASSLVVNYYEQYF. CDR3 in DNA: TGTGCCAGCAGCTTGGTAGTAAATTATTACGAGCAGTACTTC.

As concerns this clone: In the same sample, other DNA sequences code for this CDR3. This chain uses TRBV5-1 with TRBJ2-3; 12 bases align to TRBD2. Unmatched junction bases numbered 1, after V lost 0 bases and J lost 5 bases. The CDR3 has 15 residues. Germline loops: CDR1 SGHRS, CDR2 YFSETQ. In DNA form, the CDR3 reads TGCGCCAGCAGCTTGGGACTAGCGGGAGTAGATACGCAGTATTTT. This translates into CASSLGLAGVDTQYF.

V is TRBV5-1 and J is TRBJ1-2; tentative D call: TRBD1 (5 bases). Trimming left V 4 bases short and J 6 bases short, with 22 bases between. Looked up from germline, CDR1 is SGHRS and CDR2 is YFSETQ. This CDR3 has 16 amino acids. CDR3 coding DNA: TGCGCCAGCAGCCGGGGGTATCGTCAGCCCTCCGATGGCTACACCTTC. Translation: CASSRGYRQPSDGYTF.